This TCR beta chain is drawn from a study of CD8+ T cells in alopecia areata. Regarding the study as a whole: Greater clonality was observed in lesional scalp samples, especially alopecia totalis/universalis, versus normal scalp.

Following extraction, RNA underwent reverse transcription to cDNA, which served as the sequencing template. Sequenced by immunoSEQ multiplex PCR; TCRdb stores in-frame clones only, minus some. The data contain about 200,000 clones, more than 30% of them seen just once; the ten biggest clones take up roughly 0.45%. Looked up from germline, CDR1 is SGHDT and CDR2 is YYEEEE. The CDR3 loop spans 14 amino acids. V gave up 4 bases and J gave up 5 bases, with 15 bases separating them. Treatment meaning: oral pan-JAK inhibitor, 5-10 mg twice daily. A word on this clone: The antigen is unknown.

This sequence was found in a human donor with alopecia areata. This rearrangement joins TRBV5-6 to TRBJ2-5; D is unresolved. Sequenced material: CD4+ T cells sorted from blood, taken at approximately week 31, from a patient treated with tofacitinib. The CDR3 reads CASSRVSLTETQYF. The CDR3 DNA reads TGTGCCAGCAGCCGGGTCAGCCTCACCGAGACCCAGTACTTC.